In this sample, the clone carrying this T cell receptor (beta chain) turned up once. Its cognate antigen is unknown. This record belongs to a study of T-cell memory formation after mild COVID-19. Overall study context: Each donor largely had its own TCR clusters.

This CDR3 is built from 16 residues. Unmatched junction bases numbered 6, after V lost 4 bases and J lost 0 bases. Germline V CDR1 and CDR2: SGHRS, YFSETQ. A single record per CDR3 protein comes from TCRdb applying MiXCR to the 5' RACE reads. Among under 300,000 distinct CDR3 sequences listed, around 8% were seen once. The study, taken as a whole, reports: Some responding clones appeared in pre-infection memory, suggesting cross-reactive memory joined. Contracting CD4+ clones were located mainly in CM and EM, and CD8+ clones in EMRA.

The V and J genes are TRBV5-1 and TRBJ2-3, with 9 bases matching TRBD2. Sequenced sample: PBMCs or a T cell subset sorted from them (not recorded which). This clonotype was sampled from a man younger than 35 who had mild COVID-19 (a few samples of this study predate the infection). Cell type and time point are not known. The CDR3 spells CASSPPTSGSTDTQYF. CDR3 sequence (DNA): TGCGCCAGCAGCCCGCCTACTAGCGGGAGCACAGATACGCAGTATTTT.